These 26 T cell receptor beta chains were sequenced from one sample in a study of PD-L1 blockade in urothelial cancer. The data were produced by immunoSEQ multiplex PCR, yet TCRdb's version contains in-frame clones alone and is incomplete. Of 28,000 or so clones listed, around nine tenths are singletons. This specimen consisted of PBMCs, obtained around atezolizumab (anti-PD-L1) treatment. These receptors were obtained from a man aged 55 to 70 with urothelial cancer.

The genes are TRBV2 and TRBJ2-7; possible D gene TRBD1, 5 bases. The V gene's germline CDR1 is SNHLY and CDR2 FYNNEI. Trimming stripped 5 bases from V and 2 bases from J, with 16 bases between. CDR3 length equals 15 residues. The CDR3 is CASSSPQGVAYEQYF. The CDR3 DNA sequence: TGTGCCAGCAGTTCACCCCAAGGGGTGGCCTACGAGCAGTACTTC.

This rearrangement joins TRBV18 to TRBJ1-1; 10 bases align to TRBD1. The germline V gene has CDR1 KGHSH and CDR2 LQKENI. This CDR3 has 17 residues. J gave up 2 bases and V 0 bases, and 6 bases lay outside the gene matches. CDR3 sequence: CASSPPTGGYRNTEAFF. CDR3 DNA: TGTGCCAGCTCACCACCGACAGGGGGCTATCGAAACACTGAAGCTTTCTTT.

This clone has more than one count but fewer than ten. This chain links TRBV10-1 with TRBJ2-7; D not certain. CDR1 and CDR2 (germline): WNHNN, SYGVQD (reference sequence). Trimming pared 7 bases from V and 5 bases from J, leaving 9 bases between. CDR3 size: 11 residues. CDR3 nucleotides: TGCGCCAGCATAGTCATGGACGAGCAGTACTTC. Protein product: CASIVMDEQYF.

Only a few counts were recorded for this clone. The J gene is TRBJ1-2, the V gene TRBV7-2; perhaps TRBD1 as D (6 bases). V lost 4 bases to trimming and J lost 6 bases, with 15 bases between them. The germline CDR1 and CDR2 sequences are SGHTA and FQGNSA. This CDR3 comprises 14 residues. The CDR3 bases are TGTGCCAGCAGCTGGGGGGGCGCCGGGGATGGCTACACCTTC. It yields the protein CASSWGGAGDGYTF.

The rearrangement links TRBV6-5 to TRBJ2-5; TRBD2 agrees at 11 bases. Germline V CDR1 and CDR2: MNHEY, SVGAGI. The CDR3 covers 16 residues. Unmatched junction bases numbered 4, after V lost 0 bases and J lost 4 bases. The CDR3 sequence: CASSYSVLAGGETQYF. In nucleotides, the CDR3 is TGTGCCAGCAGTTACTCGGTCCTAGCGGGAGGAGAGACCCAGTACTTC.

The chain uses TRBV19 and TRBJ1-2, with unresolved D. Germline loops: CDR1 LNHDA, CDR2 SQIVND (reference sequence). V shed 3 bases and J shed 4 bases, with 12 bases lying between them. The CDR3 length is 14 residues. The CDR3 bases are TGTGCCAGTAGTATTGTGGGGAGCATCTATGGCTACACCTTC. This sequence encodes CASSIVGSIYGYTF.

This chain links TRBV5-5 with TRBJ1-2, with D maybe TRBD1 (6 bases). Trimming shortened V by 2 bases and J by 1 base, and 9 bases separated the two germline ends. The CDR3 contains 14 residues. Per the germline V gene, CDR1 is SGHKS and CDR2 is YYEKEE (reference sequence). Here the CDR3 DNA reads TGTGCCAGCAGCTTAACAGGGAATAACTATGGCTACACCTTC. Translation: CASSLTGNNYGYTF.

CDR3 nucleotides: TGTGCCAGCAGCTCCGCCGGACACTTCTACAATGAGCAGTTCTTC. Translated: CASSSAGHFYNEQFF. This chain connects TRBV5-4 to TRBJ2-1; D is perhaps TRBD1 (5 bases). This CDR3 is 15 amino acids long. V lost 3 bases to trimming and J lost 3 bases, with 13 bases between them. The germline V gene encodes CDR1 SGHNT and CDR2 YYREEE (reference sequence).

In this sample, this clone turned up once. This chain uses TRBV18 with TRBJ2-5, with TRBD2 identical over 7 bases. V shed 3 bases, J shed 3 bases, and the junction held 4 bases outside the gene matches. This CDR3 has 14 amino acids. Germline lookup yields CDR1 KGHSH and CDR2 LQKENI. CDR3 coding DNA: TGTGCCAGCTCACCGACTAGCATAAAAGAGACCCAGTACTTC. It yields the protein CASSPTSIKETQYF.

The V gene is TRBV11-2, the J gene TRBJ1-1, with D possibly matching TRBD1 (6 bases). The ends were cut back, 0 bases at V and 4 bases at J, with 12 bases in the middle. Germline V gives CDR1 SGHAT, CDR2 FQNNGV. This CDR3 is 15 amino acids long. CDR3 nucleotides: TGTGCCAGCAGCTTAGAGGCCAGGGGCGGCACTGAAGCTTTCTTT. As protein: CASSLEARGGTEAFF. The variable domain in full, completed from reference TRBV11-2 and TRBJ1-1, reads EAGVAQSPRYKIIEKRQSVAFWCNPISGHATLYWYQQILGQGPKLLIQFQNNGVVDDSQLPKDRFSAERLKGVDSTLKIQPAKLEDSAVYLCASSLEARGGTEAFFGQGTRLTVV.

This chain uses TRBV30 with TRBJ1-1; possibly TRBD1 for D (5 bases). The germline V gene encodes CDR1 GTSNPN and CDR2 SVGIG (reference sequence). CDR3 length: 12 amino acids. Trimming removed 0 bases from V and 7 bases from J, with 9 bases in between. The CDR3 DNA is TGTGCCTGGAGTGTACGACAGAGTGAAGCTTTCTTT. It codes for CAWSVRQSEAFF. The whole variable domain, remainder taken from reference TRBV30 and TRBJ1-1, is SQTIHQWPATLVQPVGSPLSLECTVEGTSNPNLYWYRQAAGRGLQLLFYSVGIGQISSEVPQNLSASRPQDRQFILSSKKLLLSDSGFYLCAWSVRQSEAFFGQGTRLTVV.

The chain joins TRBV9 to TRBJ2-3, with D uncertain. Germline lookup yields CDR1 SGDLS and CDR2 YYNGEE. This CDR3 region has 16 residues. Trimming took off 0 bases at V and 1 base at J, with 12 bases between the two ends. The CDR3 spells CASSVGGKVGTDTQYF. CDR3 DNA sequence: TGTGCCAGCAGCGTAGGAGGAAAGGTTGGCACAGATACGCAGTATTTT.

The table lists this clone with a count of one. This rearrangement joins TRBV19 to TRBJ1-4; 8 positions match TRBD1. Germline CDR1 is LNHDA and CDR2 is SQIVND (reference sequence). V was pared by 5 bases and J by 0 bases, with 8 bases of the junction left unmatched. The CDR3 runs 17 residues. The CDR3 reads CASSAWTGSATNEKLFF. The CDR3 DNA sequence: TGTGCCAGTAGTGCCTGGACAGGGTCTGCAACTAATGAAAAACTGTTTTTT.

The genes are TRBV25-1 and TRBJ1-5; TRBD1 might be the D (5 bases). The germline CDR1 and CDR2 sequences are MGHDK and SYGVNS. CDR3 length equals 16 residues. The V gene lost 10 bases and the J gene lost 5 bases, with 24 bases spanning the gap. CDR3 region: CANLPNPGVKDQPQHF. The CDR3 region has the DNA TGTGCCAATCTACCCAACCCGGGGGTGAAGGATCAGCCCCAGCATTTT.

This rearrangement joins TRBV4-1 to TRBJ2-3, with D possibly TRBD2 on 6 matching bases. Germline CDR1 is MGHRA and CDR2 is YSYEKL. This CDR3 spans 16 amino acids. Trimming took off 0 bases at V and 3 bases at J, with 13 bases between the two ends. CDR3 region: CASSQDIAASTDTQYF. The CDR3 nucleotides are TGCGCCAGCAGCCAAGATATAGCGGCAAGTACAGATACGCAGTATTTT.

This chain links TRBV5-1 with TRBJ2-3; 16 bases match TRBD2. The CDR3 has 17 residues. The germline CDR1 and CDR2 sequences are SGHRS and YFSETQ. The ends lost 4 bases at V and 5 bases at J; junction bases unmatched: 7. The CDR3 bases are TGCGCCAGCAGCGCTGGGACTAGCGGGGGGGCAGGAGATACGCAGTATTTT. Protein: CASSAGTSGGAGDTQYF.

The J gene is TRBJ1-1, the V gene TRBV11-2; 8 nucleotides line up with TRBD1. Trimming cost V 2 bases and J 0 bases; bases outside gene matches: 2. The CDR3 has 15 residues. Germline V lookup: CDR1 SGHAT, CDR2 FQNNGV. The CDR3 DNA reads TGTGCCAGCAGCTTACAGGGGGCATTGAACACTGAAGCTTTCTTT. As protein: CASSLQGALNTEAFF.

In this sample, this clone turned up a few times. The gene calls are TRBV2 and TRBJ1-6; 9 nucleotides match TRBD1. V lost 6 bases, J lost 2 bases, and 2 bases stayed unmatched. The CDR3 consists of 15 residues. The germline CDR1 and CDR2 sequences are SNHLY and FYNNEI. As DNA, the CDR3 is TGTGCCAGCAGGGGACAGGGAGCCTATAATTCACCCCTCCACTTT. Its protein product is CASRGQGAYNSPLHF.

J is TRBJ1-6 and V is TRBV5-5, with TRBD1 matching 7 bases. The V and J ends lost 0 bases and 7 bases, in that order; junction bases with no gene match: 7. The CDR3 is 16 amino acids. The germline V gene has CDR1 SGHKS and CDR2 YYEKEE (reference sequence). CDR3 DNA: TGTGCCAGCAGCTTGGAGGGGGCGATTAGGAATTCACCCCTCCACTTT. Protein sequence: CASSLEGAIRNSPLHF.

This sequence joins TRBV6-6 and TRBJ1-2; 8 bases align to TRBD1. Germline V gene data show CDR1 as MNHNY and CDR2 as SVGAGI (reference sequence). The CDR3 consists of 15 residues. V lost 6 bases to trimming and J lost 6 bases; unmatched junction nucleotides: 12. The CDR3 sequence: CASSFYRQGPDGYTF. CDR3 nucleotides: TGTGCCAGCAGCTTTTACAGACAGGGGCCGGATGGCTACACCTTC.

V gene TRBV7-2 combines with J gene TRBJ2-1; D possibly corresponds to TRBD1 (6 bases). Between the trimmed V and J ends, which lost 5 bases and 3 bases, there was a span of 17 bases. Per germline, CDR1 SGHTA and CDR2 FQGNSA. The CDR3 extends over 16 amino acids. The CDR3, as DNA: TGTGCCAGCAGCCCGATTACAGGGATTGTCTACAATGAGCAGTTCTTC. Translating gives CASSPITGIVYNEQFF.

V usage is TRBV18 and J usage is TRBJ2-5; maybe TRBD2 (6 bases). Germline values: CDR1 KGHSH, CDR2 LQKENI. CDR3 size: 13 residues. V lost 3 bases to trimming and J lost 3 bases, with 8 bases between them. This chain's CDR3 is CASSPPGEETQYF. In DNA form, the CDR3 reads TGTGCCAGCTCACCGCCGGGGGAAGAGACCCAGTACTTC. Full variable domain (remainder filled in from reference TRBV18 and TRBJ2-5): NAGVMQNPRHLVRRRGQEARLRCSPMKGHSHVYWYRQLPEEGLKFMVYLQKENIIDESGMPKERFSAEFPKEGPSILRIQQVVRGDSAAYFCASSPPGEETQYFGPGTRLLVL.

The rearrangement joins TRBV15 to TRBJ2-5, with D unclear. The CDR3 loop spans 12 amino acids. Germline CDR1 is LNHNV and CDR2 is YYDKDF (reference sequence). The V and J ends lost 1 base and 5 bases respectively, with 5 bases between them. In DNA, the CDR3 is TGTGCCACCAGCAGAGCCCTGGAGACCCAGTACTTC. Protein product: CATSRALETQYF.

The rearrangement uses TRBV25-1 and TRBJ2-5, with 12 bases fitting TRBD1. CDR1 is MGHDK, CDR2 SYGVNS, per germline. The V and J ends lost 6 bases and 5 bases, in that order; junction bases with no gene match: 7. This CDR3 spans 15 amino acids. Here the CDR3 DNA reads TGTGCCAGCAGAGGGGGGACAGGGGGCCGGGAGACCCAGTACTTC. Its protein is CASRGGTGGRETQYF.

The chain couples TRBV6-5 to TRBJ1-2; the match to TRBD1 covers 10 bases. The length of the CDR3 is 15 residues. V gave up 2 bases and J gave up 5 bases; unmatched junction bases: 5. Germline-derived CDR1 and CDR2 are MNHEY and SVGAGI. The CDR3, as DNA: TGTGCCAGCAGTTACCGGGACAGGGGAGTTTATGGCTACACCTTC. It translates to CASSYRDRGVYGYTF.

V gene TRBV7-2 combines with J gene TRBJ1-2; no definite D call. Germline loops: CDR1 SGHTA, CDR2 FQGNSA. Trimming left V 2 bases short and J 2 bases short, with 12 bases between. The length of the CDR3 is 15 residues. The CDR3 DNA reads as TGTGCCAGCAGCTTATCACGGACGGGGAACTATGGCTACACCTTC. Translation: CASSLSRTGNYGYTF.